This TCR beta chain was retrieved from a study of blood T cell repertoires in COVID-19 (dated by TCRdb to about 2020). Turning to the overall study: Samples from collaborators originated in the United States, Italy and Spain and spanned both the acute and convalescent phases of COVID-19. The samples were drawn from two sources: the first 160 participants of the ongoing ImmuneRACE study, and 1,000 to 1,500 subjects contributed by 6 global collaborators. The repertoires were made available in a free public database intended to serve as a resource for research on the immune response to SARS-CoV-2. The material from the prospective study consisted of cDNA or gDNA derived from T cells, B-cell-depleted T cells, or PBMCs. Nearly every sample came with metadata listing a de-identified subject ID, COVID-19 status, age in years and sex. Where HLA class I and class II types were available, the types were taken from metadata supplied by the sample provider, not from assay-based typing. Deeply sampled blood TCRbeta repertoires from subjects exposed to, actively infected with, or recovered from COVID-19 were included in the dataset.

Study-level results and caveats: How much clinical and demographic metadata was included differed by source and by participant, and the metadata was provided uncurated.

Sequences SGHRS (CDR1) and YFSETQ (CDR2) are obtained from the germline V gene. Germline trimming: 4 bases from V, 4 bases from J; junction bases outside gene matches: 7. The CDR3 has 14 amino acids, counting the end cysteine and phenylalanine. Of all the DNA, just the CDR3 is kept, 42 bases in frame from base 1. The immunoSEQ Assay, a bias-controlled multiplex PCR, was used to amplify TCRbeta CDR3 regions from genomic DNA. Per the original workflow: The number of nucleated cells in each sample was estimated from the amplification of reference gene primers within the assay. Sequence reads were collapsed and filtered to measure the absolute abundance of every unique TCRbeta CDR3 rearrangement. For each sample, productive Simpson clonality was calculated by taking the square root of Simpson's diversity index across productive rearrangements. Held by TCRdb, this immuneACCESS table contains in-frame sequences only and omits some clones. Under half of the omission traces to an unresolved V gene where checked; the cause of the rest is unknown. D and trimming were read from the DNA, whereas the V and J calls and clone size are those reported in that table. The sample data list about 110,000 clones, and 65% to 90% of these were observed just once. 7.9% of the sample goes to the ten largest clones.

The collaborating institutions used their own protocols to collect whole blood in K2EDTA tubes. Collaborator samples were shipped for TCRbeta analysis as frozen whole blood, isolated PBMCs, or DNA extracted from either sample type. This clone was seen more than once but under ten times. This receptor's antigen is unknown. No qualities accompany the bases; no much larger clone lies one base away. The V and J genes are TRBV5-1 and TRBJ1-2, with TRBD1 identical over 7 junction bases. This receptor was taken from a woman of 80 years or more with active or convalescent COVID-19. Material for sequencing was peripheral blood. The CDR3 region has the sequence CASSLQQGTYGYTF. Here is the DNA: TGCGCCAGCAGCCTACAACAGGGGACCTATGGCTACACCTTC.